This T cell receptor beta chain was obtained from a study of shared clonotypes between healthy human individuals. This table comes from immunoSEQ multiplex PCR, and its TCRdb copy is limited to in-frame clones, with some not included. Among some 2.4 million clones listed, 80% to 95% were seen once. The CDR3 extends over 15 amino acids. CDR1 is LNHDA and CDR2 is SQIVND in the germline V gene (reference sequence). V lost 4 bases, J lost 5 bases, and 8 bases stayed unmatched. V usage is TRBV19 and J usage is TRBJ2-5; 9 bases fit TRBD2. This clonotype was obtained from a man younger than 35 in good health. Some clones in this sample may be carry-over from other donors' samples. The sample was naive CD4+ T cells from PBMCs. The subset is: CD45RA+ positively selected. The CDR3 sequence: CASSKSFAGGETQYF. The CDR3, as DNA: TGTGCCAGTAGTAAATCCTTCGCGGGAGGGGAGACCCAGTACTTC. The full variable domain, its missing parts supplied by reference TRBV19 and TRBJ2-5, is DGGITQSPKYLFRKEGQNVTLSCEQNLNHDAMYWYRQDPGQGLRLIYYSQIVNDFQKGDIAEGYSVSREKKESFPLTVTSAQKNPTAFYLCASSKSFAGGETQYFGPGTRLLVL.